Below are 3 T cell receptor beta chains sequenced from a single sample in a study of PD-1 blockade in classical Hodgkin lymphoma. Noted time point: cycle 4 day 1 (C4D1), after five to seven weeks of nivolumab. In every patient, relapse followed autologous stem cell transplantation, while exposure to brentuximab vedotin differed. This table comes from immunoSEQ multiplex PCR, and its TCRdb copy is limited to in-frame clones, with some not included. Of tens of thousands of clones listed, just under 80% are singletons. This sample comprised peripheral blood mononuclear cells (PBMCs), obtained before the fourth cycle of nivolumab. These TCRs come from a human donor with classical Hodgkin lymphoma.

J is TRBJ2-6 and V is TRBV5-1; D is ambiguous. The CDR3 has 15 amino acids. Between the trimmed V and J ends, which lost 2 bases and 0 bases, there was a span of 6 bases. Germline V lookup: CDR1 SGHRS, CDR2 YFSETQ. For the CDR3, the DNA is TGCGCCAGCAGCTTTTCCCTCTCTGGGGCCAACGTCCTGACTTTC. Its protein product is CASSFSLSGANVLTF. Full variable domain (remainder filled in from reference TRBV5-1 and TRBJ2-6): KAGVTQTPRYLIKTRGQQVTLSCSPISGHRSVSWYQQTPGQGLQFLFEYFSETQRNKGNFPGRFSGRQFSNSRSEMNVSTLELGDSALYLCASSFSLSGANVLTFGAGSRLTVL.

Only one count was recorded for this clone. The J gene is TRBJ1-2, the V gene TRBV13; D is ambiguous. V lost 2 bases, J lost 4 bases, and 14 bases lay in between. This CDR3 has 15 residues. Germline CDR1 is PRHDT and CDR2 is FYEKMQ (reference sequence). The CDR3 spells CASSLFLSGGYGYTF. The CDR3 DNA follows: TGTGCCAGCAGCTTATTCCTATCGGGAGGCTATGGCTACACCTTC.

This clone was detected ten times or more. The chain joins TRBV7-2 to TRBJ2-7; TRBD1 agrees at 10 bases. Losses at the gene ends were 1 base for V and 4 bases for J; bases not matched to a gene: 1. The V gene's germline CDR1 is SGHTA and CDR2 FQGNSA. The CDR3 spans 14 residues. The CDR3 region has the DNA TGTGCCAGCAGCTTAGGACAGGGGGCTTACGAGCAGTACTTC. It is translated as CASSLGQGAYEQYF.